The 18 T cell receptor beta chains in this list originate from one sample, sequenced in a study of cytomegalovirus exposure and HLA in healthy donors. The study ran its PCR with 60 Vbeta and 13 Jbeta primers. Measured with immunoSEQ multiplex PCR; TCRdb has only the in-frame clones, and not every one. This sample has over 90,000 clones; more than 75% occur once, and the top ten carry about 9.3%. Material: PBMCs. The receptor set was obtained from a woman aged 18-29 years in good health and CMV-seropositive.

This clone has a single count. This chain links TRBV29-1 with TRBJ2-5; possible D gene TRBD1, 6 bases. V dropped 4 bases and J dropped 5 bases, with 26 bases sitting between them. Per the germline V gene, CDR1 is SQVTM and CDR2 is ANQGSEA. This CDR3 has 17 amino acids. Written as DNA, the CDR3 is TGCAGCGTTGCAATGGGGCTGGGGGCATTTTCTAAGGAGACCCAGTACTTC. It yields the protein CSVAMGLGAFSKETQYF.

This clone was seen once. The rearrangement uses TRBV9 and TRBJ2-1; 7 nucleotides line up with TRBD2. The CDR3 consists of 16 residues. The V gene's germline CDR1 is SGDLS and CDR2 YYNGEE. V lost 2 bases and J lost 5; bases outside the gene matches: 10. CDR3 region: CASSVRWASGDNEQFF. DNA for the CDR3: TGTGCCAGCAGCGTCCGTTGGGCTAGCGGCGACAATGAGCAGTTCTTC.

The CDR3 here is CASRARGGNTEAFF. The CDR3 DNA sequence: TGTGCCAGCAGGGCTAGGGGGGGCAACACTGAAGCTTTCTTT. The V call is TRBV6-1, the J call TRBJ1-1; D possibly corresponds to TRBD1 (6 bases). The CDR3 runs to 14 residues. Germline lookup yields CDR1 MNHNS and CDR2 SASEGT. V was shortened by 6 bases and J by 2 bases, with 13 bases between the two germline ends.

The chain recombines TRBV9 with TRBJ2-3; no firm D call. This CDR3 is built from 14 residues. V was trimmed by 6 bases and J by 0 bases, leaving 11 bases between them. Germline CDR1 SGDLS, CDR2 YYNGEE. CDR3 in DNA: TGTGCCAGCACCCCGAGCACTAGCACAGATACGCAGTATTTT. As protein: CASTPSTSTDTQYF.

J is TRBJ1-5 and V is TRBV7-8; TRBD1 matches 7 bases. The CDR3 consists of 16 residues. Germline trimming cut 4 bases from V and 4 bases from J; bases unmatched to any gene: 10. Germline loops: CDR1 SGHVS, CDR2 FQNEAQ. CDR3 sequence: CASSSTMGQWNQPQHF. The CDR3 region has the DNA TGTGCCAGCAGCTCTACCATGGGACAGTGGAATCAGCCCCAGCATTTT.

This clone appeared a few times. V and J are TRBV5-1 and TRBJ1-1; D gene uncertain. V lost 4 bases, J lost 10 bases, and 11 bases lay in between. This CDR3 contains 11 residues. Germline CDR1 reads SGHRS; CDR2 reads YFSETQ. In nucleotides, the CDR3 is TGCGCCAGCAGCCACTCCGAGGGAGCTTTCTTT. This codes for CASSHSEGAFF.

The chain recombines TRBV28 with TRBJ2-1, with D uncertain. With 7 bases removed from V and 0 bases from J, the gap between germline ends came to 10 bases. Looked up from germline, CDR1 is MDHEN and CDR2 is SYDVKM. This CDR3 has 14 amino acids. The CDR3 loop reads CASTPIGSYNEQFF. The CDR3 coding sequence is TGTGCCAGCACCCCCATCGGCTCCTACAATGAGCAGTTCTTC.

The chain combines TRBV5-1 with TRBJ1-1, with D unresolved. Germline V gene lookup returns CDR1 SGHRS and CDR2 YFSETQ. CDR3 size: 14 residues. The germline V and J ends were trimmed by 0 bases and 1 base, with 7 bases remaining between them. CDR3 loop: CASSLEAGNTEAFF. Here the CDR3 DNA reads TGCGCCAGCAGCTTGGAGGCAGGGAACACTGAAGCTTTCTTT.

V usage is TRBV2 and J usage is TRBJ2-7; 11 nucleotides line up with TRBD1. Per germline, CDR1 SNHLY and CDR2 FYNNEI. V lost 1 base to trimming and J lost 4 bases; unmatched junction nucleotides: 3. The CDR3 totals 15 residues. The CDR3 sequence: CASSEEGQGAYEQYF. The CDR3 DNA is TGTGCCAGCAGTGAAGAAGGACAGGGGGCTTACGAGCAGTACTTC.

The chain carries TRBV7-3 and TRBJ2-7; the match to TRBD2 covers 12 bases. This CDR3 has 15 amino acids. Trimming removed 5 bases from V and 3 bases from J; junction bases left unmatched: 5. Germline V gene sequence: CDR1 SGHTA, CDR2 FQGTGA. Written as DNA, the CDR3 is TGTGCCAGCAGCCTGACTAGCGGGGGCAGCTACGAGCAGTACTTC. It codes for CASSLTSGGSYEQYF. Filled out from reference TRBV7-3 and TRBJ2-7, the complete variable domain reads GAGVSQTPSNKVTEKGKYVELRCDPISGHTALYWYRQSLGQGPEFLIYFQGTGAADDSGLPNDRFFAVRPEGSVSTLKIQRTERGDSAVYLCASSLTSGGSYEQYFGPGTRLTVT.

V gene TRBV6-5 combines with J gene TRBJ2-5; TRBD1 matches at 9 bases. The CDR3 is made up of 15 amino acids. CDR1 MNHEY and CDR2 SVGAGI come from the germline V gene. V dropped 5 bases and J dropped 5; count of bases not matched to a gene: 9. CDR3 sequence: CASSQPRTGVETQYF. For the CDR3, the DNA is TGTGCCAGCAGTCAACCAAGGACAGGGGTTGAGACCCAGTACTTC.

A single count supports this clone. V gene TRBV7-8 combines with J gene TRBJ1-2, with a weak D call TRBD1 (6 bases). V was cut by 1 base and J by 1 base, with 16 bases left in between. CDR3 length: 17 residues. From germline, CDR1 is SGHVS and CDR2 FQNEAQ. CDR3 sequence: CASSLVSGQTLNYGYTF. CDR3 in DNA: TGTGCCAGCAGCTTAGTGTCCGGACAGACTCTTAACTATGGCTACACCTTC.

The chain recombines TRBV15 with TRBJ2-1, with 11 bases aligning to TRBD2. CDR1 is LNHNV and CDR2 is YYDKDF in the germline V gene (reference sequence). CDR3 size: 14 residues. V lost 1 base and J lost 10; bases outside the gene matches: 3. The DNA for the CDR3 is TGTGCCACCAGCAGAGGGGGACTAGCGGCCGAGCAGTTCTTC. As protein: CATSRGGLAAEQFF.

The V gene is TRBV5-6, the J gene TRBJ2-1; 13 bases are a match to TRBD2. With 5 bases clipped from V and 5 bases from J, the junction kept 4 bases outside the gene matches. This CDR3 is 15 amino acids long. The V gene's germline CDR1 is SGHDT and CDR2 YYEEEE. The CDR3 protein is CASRHGLAGDNEQFF. As DNA, the CDR3 is TGTGCCAGCAGGCACGGACTAGCGGGGGACAATGAGCAGTTCTTC. Filled out from reference TRBV5-6 and TRBJ2-1, the complete variable domain reads DAGVTQSPTHLIKTRGQQVTLRCSPKSGHDTVSWYQQALGQGPQFIFQYYEEEERQRGNFPDRFSGHQFPNYSSELNVNALLLGDSALYLCASRHGLAGDNEQFFGPGTRLTVL.

This clone has more than one count but fewer than ten. V and J are TRBV5-1 and TRBJ2-7; D may be TRBD2 (6 bases). With 0 bases removed from V and 10 bases from J, the gap between germline ends came to 11 bases. The CDR3 extends over 12 amino acids. Germline V gene data show CDR1 as SGHRS and CDR2 as YFSETQ. The CDR3 spells CASSLVGEVQYF. The CDR3 DNA follows: TGCGCCAGCAGCTTGGTTGGGGAGGTTCAGTACTTC.

The chain employs TRBV7-9 and TRBJ1-4; 7 bases match TRBD1. The J segment lost 8 bases and the V segment lost 5 bases, leaving 8 bases of the junction unmatched. This CDR3 has 14 amino acids. The V gene's germline CDR1 is SEHNR and CDR2 FQNEAQ (reference sequence). The CDR3 nucleotides are TGTGCCAGCAGCCCCAGGACAGGAAGCGAAAAACTGTTTTTT. It specifies CASSPRTGSEKLFF. Combining the CDR3 with reference TRBV7-9 and TRBJ1-4 gives the whole variable domain DTGVSQNPRHKITKRGQNVTFRCDPISEHNRLYWYRQTLGQGPEFLTYFQNEAQLEKSRLLSDRFSAERPKGSFSTLEIQRTEQGDSAMYLCASSPRTGSEKLFFGSGTQLSVL.

The chain carries TRBV19 and TRBJ2-2, with D hard to call. This CDR3 contains 13 residues. Per germline, CDR1 LNHDA and CDR2 SQIVND (reference sequence). V lost 5 bases and J lost 5, with 9 bases in between. In nucleotides, the CDR3 is TGTGCCAGTAGTGTCCTAGGTACCGGGGAGCTGTTTTTT. Translating it yields CASSVLGTGELFF.

J is TRBJ1-3 and V is TRBV4-3, with D unclear. The V end lost 0 bases, the J end lost 0 bases, and 6 bases lay between the germline ends. CDR3 length equals 15 residues. Looked up from germline, CDR1 is LGHNA and CDR2 is YSLEER. This CDR3 reads CASSQEASSGNTIYF. The CDR3 bases are TGCGCCAGCAGCCAAGAGGCCAGCTCTGGAAACACCATATATTTT.